Presented here are 22 T cell receptor beta chains from one specimen sequenced in a study of T cells after yellow fever vaccination. TCRdb called the 5' RACE reads again in MiXCR, with one record for every CDR3 protein. The sample carries 150,000 to 200,000 distinct CDR3 sequences, about a tenth recorded once. The sequenced sample was CD8+ T cells sorted from PBMCs, obtained 45 days after the yellow fever booster vaccination. Receptor source: a young man who received the YFV17D yellow fever vaccine.

This clonotype was seen a few times. The V and J genes are TRBV27 and TRBJ2-5, with 7 bases fitting TRBD1. CDR1 and CDR2 from the germline V gene are MNHEY and SMNVEV (reference sequence). The junction had 17 bases not matched to a gene; V was cut back by 3 bases and J by 7 bases. The CDR3 is made up of 17 amino acids. CDR3 nucleotide sequence: TGTGCCAGCAGTTTTCTCCCCCCGGGACAGTCTCGGGGGACCCAGTACTTC. The encoded protein is CASSFLPPGQSRGTQYF.

The chain recombines TRBV4-1 with TRBJ2-3, with a possible D match to TRBD1 (6 bases). The CDR3 extends over 15 amino acids. The V end lost 5 bases, the J end lost 2 bases, and 14 bases lay between the germline ends. The germline gives CDR1 MGHRA, CDR2 YSYEKL. Here the CDR3 reads CASSAQGSDTDTQYF. The DNA for the CDR3 is TGCGCCAGCAGCGCACAGGGAAGCGACACAGATACGCAGTATTTT.

The chain uses TRBV5-1 and TRBJ2-5; D unresolved. CDR1 and CDR2 from the germline V gene are SGHRS and YFSETQ. V dropped 5 bases and J dropped 0 bases, with 14 bases sitting between them. The CDR3 length is 15 residues. Written as DNA, the CDR3 is TGCGCCAGCAGACCAGACGTCCGGTACCAAGAGACCCAGTACTTC. As protein: CASRPDVRYQETQYF.

This clonotype has just a few counts. V usage is TRBV21-1 and J usage is TRBJ2-3; TRBD2 is the table's D call, not checked against the DNA. TRBV21-1 is tagged as a pseudogene. The CDR3 is 17 residues long. The CDR3 sequence is CASSSRKGPLGTDTQYF. The CDR3, as DNA: TGTGCCAGCAGTTCTAGGAAGGGACCTCTCGGCACAGATACGCAGTATTTT.

This clonotype was recorded many times. The chain couples TRBV12-3 or TRBV12-4 to TRBJ2-1, with 9 nucleotides matching TRBD2. The junction had 7 bases not matched to a gene; V was cut back by 5 bases and J by 8 bases. The CDR3 totals 14 residues. The CDR3 bases are TGTGCCAGCAGTACTAGCGGGTCCTGGGATGAGCAGTTCTTC. The encoded protein is CASSTSGSWDEQFF.

This clonotype came up a few times. The chain uses TRBV7-9 and TRBJ1-6; TRBD1 is a possible D gene (6 bases). Germline V gene sequence: CDR1 SEHNR, CDR2 FQNEAQ (reference sequence). This CDR3 has 15 residues. The CDR3 protein is CASQGTTPVNSPLHF. CDR3 nucleotides: TGTGCTAGCCAGGGGACGACCCCTGTTAATTCACCCCTCCACTTT.

This clonotype was seen a few times. The gene calls are TRBV6-2 or TRBV6-3 and TRBJ2-1, with D perhaps matching TRBD2 (7 bases). The germline CDR1 and CDR2 sequences are MNHEY and SVGEGT. The germline V and J ends were trimmed by 3 bases and 7 bases, with 16 bases remaining between them. The CDR3 extends over 15 amino acids. CDR3 in DNA: TGTGCCAGCAGTTATGGGGGGGGGCCTAGGAATGAGCAGTTCTTC. This codes for CASSYGGGPRNEQFF.

This clonotype was seen only a few times. This chain uses TRBV3-1 with TRBJ2-3; TRBD2 matches at 7 bases. Trimming took 3 bases from V and 0 from J; bases not matched to a gene: 6. This CDR3 spans 16 amino acids. Germline CDR1 is LGHDT and CDR2 is YNNKEL (reference sequence). CDR3 DNA: TGTGCCAGCAGCCATGGCGGGGGTACTAGCACAGATACGCAGTATTTT. Encoded protein: CASSHGGGTSTDTQYF.

The chain recombines TRBV18 with TRBJ1-2; the D is unclear. This CDR3 has 13 residues. In germline, CDR1 is KGHSH, CDR2 LQKENI. V was shortened by 2 bases and J by 6 bases, with 10 bases between the two germline ends. The CDR3 DNA is TGTGCCAGCTCACCAAGCCCGAAGGATGGCTACACCTTC. Protein sequence: CASSPSPKDGYTF.

This clonotype has only a few counts. The chain uses TRBV7-6 and TRBJ1-1; the D is unclear. V was cut by 5 bases and J by 1 base, with 11 bases left in between. The CDR3 has 14 residues. CDR1 SGHVS and CDR2 FNYEAQ come from the germline V gene. CDR3 loop: CASSPVGANTEAFF. The DNA for the CDR3 is TGTGCCAGCAGCCCCGTGGGAGCGAACACTGAAGCTTTCTTT.

Only one count was recorded for this clonotype. The chain recombines TRBV10-3 with TRBJ1-6, with no clear D. The V gene lost 2 bases and the J gene lost 11 bases, with 13 bases spanning the gap. This CDR3 is 14 amino acids long. Germline V CDR1 and CDR2: ENHRY, SYGVKD. DNA of the CDR3: TGTGCCATCAGTGAGGTAGAAGGGAGGACACCCCTCCACTTT. It codes for CAISEVEGRTPLHF.

The chain is built from TRBV11-3 and TRBJ2-1; 8 nucleotides agree with TRBD2. Germline CDR1 and CDR2: SGHNT and YENEEA. The CDR3 is made up of 16 amino acids. J gave up 0 bases and V 3 bases, and 4 bases lay outside the gene matches. The chain's CDR3 is CASSLRAGASYNEQFF. The DNA of the CDR3 is TGTGCCAGCAGCTTGCGAGCGGGGGCCTCCTACAATGAGCAGTTCTTC.

The table lists this clonotype with many counts. The CDR3 sequence: CASSHGGVEFF. The CDR3 DNA follows: TGCGCCAGCAGCCATGGGGGGGTCGAGTTCTTC. The chain employs TRBV4-1 and TRBJ2-1, with 7 positions matching TRBD2. The length of the CDR3 is 11 residues. V was clipped by 3 bases and J by 14 bases; unmatched bases: 4. Germline values: CDR1 MGHRA, CDR2 YSYEKL.

This clonotype was picked up a small number of times. J is TRBJ2-7 and V is TRBV6-2 or TRBV6-3; D perhaps matches TRBD2 (6 bases). The CDR3 runs to 17 residues. Per germline, CDR1 MNHEY and CDR2 SVGEGT. V dropped 8 bases and J dropped 0 bases, with 23 bases sitting between them. The DNA of the CDR3 is TGTGCCAGCCCAACCGGAGGGGCGGACGGTAGCTCCTACGAGCAGTACGTC. This codes for CASPTGGADGSSYEQYV.

The J gene is TRBJ2-1, the V gene TRBV12-3 or TRBV12-4; tentatively, D is TRBD1 (5 bases). The CDR3 is 15 amino acids. Deletions cut 4 bases from V and 2 bases from J, with 12 bases between. DNA for the CDR3: TGTGCCAGCAGTTCGACCACAGGTACCTACAATGAGCAGTTCTTC. Amino acid sequence: CASSSTTGTYNEQFF.

In this sample, this clonotype turned up a few times. The chain employs TRBV19 and TRBJ2-5, with D possibly matching TRBD1 (5 bases). V lost 6 bases and J lost 3, with 17 bases in between. Per the germline V gene, CDR1 is LNHDA and CDR2 is SQIVND (reference sequence). This CDR3 is built from 15 residues. DNA for the CDR3: TGTGCCAGTAGATATGGACACCAAGGGGAAGAGACCCAGTACTTC. It translates to CASRYGHQGEETQYF.

Many counts were recorded for this clonotype. This chain uses TRBV5-1 with TRBJ1-1; D gene unclear. The length of the CDR3 is 15 residues. Per germline, CDR1 SGHRS and CDR2 YFSETQ. The germline V and J ends were trimmed by 1 base and 0 bases, with 10 bases remaining between them. The chain's CDR3 is CASSLSIAMNTEAFF. CDR3 coding DNA: TGCGCCAGCAGCTTGTCCATCGCCATGAACACTGAAGCTTTCTTT. Drawing the rest from reference TRBV5-1 and TRBJ1-1, the complete variable domain is KAGVTQTPRYLIKTRGQQVTLSCSPISGHRSVSWYQQTPGQGLQFLFEYFSETQRNKGNFPGRFSGRQFSNSRSEMNVSTLELGDSALYLCASSLSIAMNTEAFFGQGTRLTVV.

This clonotype showed up just a few times. The J gene is TRBJ1-5, the V gene TRBV20-1; D perhaps matches TRBD1 (6 bases). V was pared by 1 base and J by 3 bases, with 10 bases between. Germline CDR1 reads DFQATT; CDR2 reads SNEGSKA (reference sequence). The CDR3 sequence is 14 residues long. This CDR3 is CSARGQVINQPQHF. CDR3 bases: TGCAGTGCTAGAGGACAGGTTATCAATCAGCCCCAGCATTTT.

This clonotype came up a few times. The gene calls are TRBV29-1 and TRBJ1-3; 7 bases match TRBD1. V gave up 6 bases and J gave up 4 bases; unmatched junction bases: 0. In germline, CDR1 is SQVTM, CDR2 ANQGSEA. There are 11 residues in the CDR3. The CDR3: CSVTGGNTIYF. DNA for the CDR3: TGCAGCGTGACAGGGGGAAACACCATATATTTT.

This clonotype was detected only a few times. The genes are TRBV7-6 and TRBJ2-3; tentatively, D is TRBD2 (6 bases). V was cut by 6 bases and J by 2 bases, with 21 bases left in between. The germline CDR1 and CDR2 sequences are SGHVS and FNYEAQ. The CDR3 is 17 amino acids. CDR3 amino acids: CASSRPLEEGPTDTQYF. The CDR3 DNA sequence: TGTGCCAGCAGTCGACCTCTCGAGGAGGGGCCCACAGATACGCAGTATTTT.

In this sample, this clonotype turned up a few times. The chain recombines TRBV6-1 with TRBJ2-2; TRBD2 agrees at 10 bases. This CDR3 region has 15 residues. The germline V gene encodes CDR1 MNHNS and CDR2 SASEGT. V trimming: 4 bases; J trimming: 3 bases; junction bases outside the gene matches: 2. The CDR3 DNA sequence: TGTGCCAGCAGTGGGCTAGCGGGGGACACCGGGGAGCTGTTTTTT. This sequence encodes CASSGLAGDTGELFF.

This clonotype occurred a few times. The chain recombines TRBV27 with TRBJ1-5, with a possible D match to TRBD1 (5 bases). This CDR3 spans 14 amino acids. Deletions cut 3 bases from V and 6 bases from J, with 12 bases between. Germline CDR1 and CDR2: MNHEY and SMNVEV (reference sequence). This CDR3 reads CASSLGRGRQPQHF. CDR3 DNA sequence: TGTGCCAGCAGTTTGGGGAGGGGCCGTCAGCCCCAGCATTTT.